These T cell receptor beta chains were read from a single sample in a study of blood T cell repertoires in COVID-19. TCRdb's table, derived via immunoSEQ multiplex PCR, lists solely in-frame clones and lacks some. Altogether approximately 73,000 clones are present, around nine tenths being singletons, with the ten largest covering around 1.9%. The sample was peripheral blood. The source is a woman aged 55-75 years with acute or convalescent COVID-19. The CDR3 runs from the conserved cysteine through the conserved F or W. The D gene is left open where the match is weak. Size tells how often a clone was seen (once, few, many) or the class of an expanded clone, and some rows leave it out.

clone size	V gene	J gene	D gene	CDR3 protein	CDR3 DNA
.	TRBV27	TRBJ2-7	TRBD1	CASSLSTGRSSYEQYF	TGTGCCAGCAGTTTGTCGACAGGGAGATCTTCCTACGAGCAGTACTTC
.	TRBV7-3	TRBJ1-2	.	CASSLTGRDFDGYTF	TGTGCCAGCAGCTTAACGGGACGGGACTTCGATGGCTACACCTTC
.	TRBV7-9	TRBJ2-5	.	CASSLDWDSTFGETQYF	TGTGCCAGCAGCCTTGACTGGGACTCGACCTTCGGGGAGACCCAGTACTTC
.	TRBV15	TRBJ2-7	.	CATSRDAGATYEQYF	TGTGCCACCAGCAGAGATGCGGGGGCCACCTACGAGCAGTACTTC
.	TRBV4-2	TRBJ2-1	TRBD2	CASSQPHGTSPAGQFF	TGTGCCAGCAGCCAACCACACGGGACTAGCCCTGCGGGGCAGTTCTTC
.	TRBV19	TRBJ1-2	TRBD1	CASNTGTADVYGYTF	TGTGCCAGTAACACTGGGACAGCTGACGTCTATGGCTACACCTTC
.	TRBV7-9	TRBJ1-1	.	CASRSGRRTEAFF	TGTGCCAGCAGGAGTGGGCGCCGGACTGAAGCTTTCTTT
.	TRBV30	TRBJ1-1	TRBD1	CAWSVQGDTEAFF	TGTGCCTGGAGTGTACAGGGGGACACTGAAGCTTTCTTT
.	TRBV28	TRBJ1-1	.	CASSFATDKAFF	TGTGCCAGCAGTTTCGCGACAGACAAAGCTTTCTTT
.	TRBV3-1/TRBV3-2	TRBJ1-1	.	CASSQGATGLKAFF	TGTGCCAGCAGCCAAGGGGCAACCGGACTGAAAGCTTTCTTT
.	TRBV28	TRBJ2-3	.	CASTPLGSGNTDTQYF	TGTGCCAGCACTCCCCTGGGGAGCGGTAACACAGATACGCAGTATTTT
.	TRBV28	TRBJ2-3	TRBD1	CASRAGGILSDTQYF	TGTGCCAGCAGGGCAGGGGGAATTTTGTCAGATACGCAGTATTTT
once	TRBV6-5	TRBJ2-7	TRBD1	CASSERDRSYEQYF	TGTGCCAGCAGCGAGAGGGACAGATCCTACGAGCAGTACTTC
.	TRBV27	TRBJ2-1	TRBD1	CASGMDRGWNEQFF	TGTGCCAGCGGCATGGACAGGGGGTGGAATGAGCAGTTCTTC
.	TRBV27	TRBJ2-1	TRBD2	CASSFHGRDYEQFF	TGTGCCAGCAGTTTTCATGGGAGGGACTATGAGCAGTTCTTC
.	TRBV12-3/TRBV12-4	TRBJ2-4	.	CASSPSRGNIQYF	TGTGCCAGCAGTCCCTCTCGGGGGAACATTCAGTACTTC
.	TRBV28	TRBJ1-4	TRBD1	CATKLQGVEKLFF	TGTGCCACCAAACTCCAGGGGGTAGAAAAACTGTTTTTT
.	TRBV7-2	TRBJ1-5	.	CASSLGAPVFNQPQHF	TGTGCCAGCAGCTTAGGGGCGCCGGTGTTCAATCAGCCCCAGCATTTT
.	TRBV7-2	TRBJ1-1	.	CASSLGSPGSRTEAFF	TGTGCCAGCAGCTTAGGGTCCCCAGGGTCCAGGACTGAAGCTTTCTTT
.	TRBV5-6	TRBJ1-2	TRBD1	CASSPWDRAYGYTF	TGTGCCAGCAGCCCCTGGGACAGAGCGTATGGCTACACCTTC
.	TRBV20-1	TRBJ1-5	TRBD1	CSASTGGYNQPQHF	TGCAGTGCTAGTACAGGGGGATACAATCAGCCCCAGCATTTT
.	TRBV7-9	TRBJ2-5	.	CASSLDRGQETQYF	TGTGCCAGCAGCTTAGACAGAGGGCAAGAGACCCAGTACTTC
.	TRBV2	TRBJ2-1	TRBD2	CASSGLAGGPDEQFF	TGTGCCAGCAGTGGGTTAGCGGGAGGGCCTGATGAGCAGTTCTTC
.	TRBV6-5	TRBJ2-7	TRBD1	CASSYGGQGTPEQYF	TGTGCCAGCAGTTACGGGGGACAGGGGACGCCCGAGCAGTACTTC
.	TRBV28	TRBJ2-7	TRBD2	CASSETSGRGSEQYF	TGTGCCAGCAGTGAGACTAGCGGGAGGGGCTCGGAGCAGTACTTC
.	TRBV11-3	TRBJ2-1	TRBD2	CASSLKATGGQNEQFF	TGTGCCAGCAGCTTAAAAGCAACGGGAGGGCAGAATGAGCAGTTCTTC
.	TRBV27	TRBJ1-2	.	CASSLAGNYGYTF	TGTGCCAGCAGTTTGGCGGGGAACTATGGCTACACCTTC
once	TRBV20-1	TRBJ2-7	TRBD2	CSASPSSGSSYEQYF	TGCAGTGCTAGTCCCTCTAGCGGTAGCTCCTACGAGCAGTACTTC
.	TRBV27	TRBJ2-7	TRBD1	CASSWDRVSEQYF	TGTGCCAGCAGTTGGGACAGGGTAAGCGAGCAGTACTTC
.	TRBV3-1/TRBV3-2	TRBJ2-4	.	CASSQGGAGTDIQYF	TGTGCCAGCAGCCAAGGAGGGGCGGGGACGGACATTCAGTACTTC
.	TRBV28	TRBJ1-1	TRBD1	CASSSPTGVGTEAFF	TGTGCCAGCAGTTCCCCAACAGGGGTGGGCACTGAAGCTTTCTTT
.	TRBV18	TRBJ2-3	TRBD2	CASSSRTSGGADTQYF	TGTGCCAGCTCATCTCGGACTAGCGGGGGGGCCGATACGCAGTATTTT
.	TRBV7-2	TRBJ2-1	TRBD2	CASSSLAGGLVNEQFF	TGTGCCAGCAGCTCGTTAGCGGGAGGGCTTGTCAATGAGCAGTTCTTC
.	TRBV3-1/TRBV3-2	TRBJ1-3	.	CASSLPGAGNTIYF	TGTGCCAGCAGCCTCCCCGGGGCTGGAAACACCATATATTTT
.	TRBV5-6	TRBJ2-5	TRBD2	CASRMGGIETQYF	TGTGCCAGCCGGATGGGAGGGATCGAGACCCAGTACTTC
.	TRBV12-3/TRBV12-4	TRBJ2-5	.	CASTGGNQETQYF	TGTGCCAGCACCGGGGGAAACCAAGAGACCCAGTACTTC
once	TRBV24-1	TRBJ2-5	.	CATSDLQDFQETQYF	TGTGCCACCAGTGATTTGCAAGACTTCCAAGAGACCCAGTACTTC
.	TRBV2	TRBJ2-7	.	CASSDGLREKLYF	TGTGCCAGCAGTGACGGTTTGCGGGAAAAGCTGTACTTC
.	TRBV9	TRBJ1-1	.	CASRPLGAGDTEAFF	TGTGCCAGCAGACCCCTGGGGGCGGGCGACACTGAAGCTTTCTTT
.	TRBV10-3	TRBJ1-2	.	CAISESTGGGYGYTF	TGTGCCATCAGTGAGTCGACGGGGGGAGGTTATGGCTACACCTTC
.	TRBV7-8	TRBJ2-5	.	CASSINNAGQETQYF	TGTGCCAGCAGCATAAACAACGCAGGGCAAGAGACCCAGTACTTC
.	TRBV2	TRBJ2-5	TRBD1	CASSDMGQGKETQYF	TGTGCCAGCAGTGACATGGGACAGGGGAAAGAGACCCAGTACTTC
.	TRBV7-9	TRBJ1-2	TRBD1	CASSSVGRDRNYGYTF	TGTGCCAGCAGCTCAGTTGGCAGGGACAGGAACTATGGCTACACCTTC
.	TRBV2	TRBJ1-6	TRBD1	CASSGGTGGNSPLHF	TGTGCCAGCAGTGGAGGGACAGGGGGTAATTCACCCCTCCACTTT
.	TRBV7-2	TRBJ2-1	TRBD2	CASSLARGVNEQFF	TGTGCCAGCAGCTTAGCGCGGGGGGTCAATGAGCAGTTCTTC
.	TRBV4-1	TRBJ2-2	TRBD1	CASSQDPGGWTGELFF	TGCGCCAGCAGCCAAGACCCAGGGGGCTGGACCGGGGAGCTGTTTTTT
.	TRBV9	TRBJ1-1	TRBD1	CASSVGQVDYTEAFF	TGTGCCAGCAGCGTCGGACAGGTGGATTACACTGAAGCTTTCTTT
.	TRBV21-1	TRBJ2-3	.	CASSTLRGTSTDTQYF	TGTGCCAGCAGCACCCTCAGGGGGACTAGCACAGATACGCAGTATTTT
.	TRBV28	TRBJ2-1	.	CASSLVEYNEQFF	TGTGCCAGCAGTTTAGTAGAGTACAATGAGCAGTTCTTC
.	TRBV7-9	TRBJ2-1	TRBD2	CASSSQRGASYNEQFF	TGTGCCAGCAGCTCTCAGCGGGGGGCGTCCTACAATGAGCAGTTCTTC
once	TRBV5-1	TRBJ2-2	.	CASSLTDKLFGELFF	TGCGCCAGCAGCTTGACAGACAAGCTCTTCGGGGAGCTGTTTTTT
.	TRBV19	TRBJ2-7	TRBD1	CASSRQGATGEQYF	TGTGCCAGTAGTCGACAGGGGGCTACGGGCGAGCAGTACTTC
.	TRBV6-4	TRBJ2-7	TRBD2	CASSDGTSGRETYEQYF	TGTGCCAGCAGTGACGGGACTAGCGGGAGGGAAACCTACGAGCAGTACTTC